Following are 23 T cell receptor beta chains from one sample sequenced in a study of blood T cell repertoires in COVID-19. Measured with immunoSEQ multiplex PCR; TCRdb has only the in-frame clones, and not every one. The sample consists of 150,000 to 160,000 clones, around 78% of them appearing once. The sequenced sample consisted of peripheral blood. These receptor sequences come from an elderly man with acute or convalescent COVID-19.

The chain recombines TRBV30 with TRBJ2-7; 7 bases are shared with TRBD1. With V trimmed by 2 bases and J by 6 bases, 13 bases remained unmatched. This CDR3 is 15 amino acids long. Germline V CDR1 and CDR2: GTSNPN, SVGIG (reference sequence). The CDR3 sequence is CAWSRGQGLAGEQYF. CDR3 bases: TGTGCCTGGAGTAGGGGGCAAGGGCTCGCAGGCGAGCAGTACTTC.

This sequence joins TRBV7-8 and TRBJ1-1; D perhaps matches TRBD1 (6 bases). Per the germline V gene, CDR1 is SGHVS and CDR2 is FQNEAQ. CDR3 length: 15 amino acids. V shed 1 base and J shed 2 bases, with 11 bases lying between them. The CDR3 loop reads CASSLVRGGNTEAFF. DNA of the CDR3: TGTGCCAGCAGCTTAGTGAGGGGGGGAAACACTGAAGCTTTCTTT.

J is TRBJ1-1 and V is TRBV10-3; 7 bases map to TRBD1. The CDR3 consists of 13 residues. Trimming cost V 5 bases and J 7 bases; bases outside gene matches: 7. Germline-derived CDR1 and CDR2 are ENHRY and SYGVKD. CDR3 nucleotides: TGTGCCATCAGTTCCGAGGGGACAGATGAAGCTTTCTTT. This codes for CAISSEGTDEAFF.

J is TRBJ1-2 and V is TRBV20-1, with a possible D match to TRBD1 (6 bases). Trimming left V 6 bases short and J 6 bases short, with 11 bases between. CDR3 length: 11 residues. Germline V gene data show CDR1 as DFQATT and CDR2 as SNEGSKA (reference sequence). As DNA, the CDR3 is TGCAGTGCCACAGGGTTCGATGGCTACACCTTC. It is translated as CSATGFDGYTF.

The chain recombines TRBV7-2 with TRBJ2-6, with a weak D call TRBD2 (6 bases). The V end was cut by 2 bases, the J end by 4 bases, with 15 bases between. The germline V gene encodes CDR1 SGHTA and CDR2 FQGNSA. The CDR3 has 17 amino acids. The CDR3 sequence is CASSLRGGGTGANVLTF. The CDR3 nucleotides are TGTGCCAGCAGCTTAAGGGGTGGAGGGACGGGGGCCAACGTCCTGACTTTC.

This chain connects TRBV18 to TRBJ1-1; the match to TRBD1 covers 7 bases. The CDR3 has 14 amino acids. Unmatched junction bases numbered 1, after V lost 2 bases and J lost 1 base. Germline-derived CDR1 and CDR2 are KGHSH and LQKENI. The CDR3, as DNA: TGTGCCAGCTCACCATCAGGGGGGAACACTGAAGCTTTCTTT. The encoded protein is CASSPSGGNTEAFF.

The gene calls are TRBV28 and TRBJ1-1; 8 nucleotides agree with TRBD1. After removal of 7 bases from V and 4 bases from J, the junction contained 5 bases not matched to a gene. CDR1 is MDHEN and CDR2 is SYDVKM in the germline V gene. This CDR3 comprises 13 residues. CDR3 in amino acids: CASNRGISTEAFF. As DNA, the CDR3 is TGTGCCAGCAACAGGGGGATTAGCACTGAAGCTTTCTTT.

The chain links TRBV29-1 to TRBJ2-3, with 10 positions matching TRBD2. CDR3 length: 14 residues. V dropped 6 bases and J dropped 2; count of bases not matched to a gene: 5. Germline loops: CDR1 SQVTM, CDR2 ANQGSEA. CDR3 loop: CSVPSGGDTDTQYF. CDR3 sequence (DNA): TGCAGCGTGCCCAGCGGGGGGGACACAGATACGCAGTATTTT.

This clone showed up just a few times. The chain carries TRBV3-1 (or the pseudogene TRBV3-2) and TRBJ2-2; 9 bases are shared with TRBD2. The germline gives CDR1 LGHDT, CDR2 YNNKEL (reference sequence). The junction had 16 bases not matched to a gene; V was cut back by 5 bases and J by 0 bases. The CDR3 consists of 20 residues. CDR3: CASSALYGTSPTANTGELFF. The CDR3 nucleotides read TGTGCCAGCAGCGCGCTTTACGGGACTAGCCCAACCGCGAACACCGGGGAGCTGTTTTTT.

This clone was picked up one time. The V call is TRBV6-1, the J call TRBJ2-7, with D possibly matching TRBD2 (5 bases). CDR3 length: 14 residues. In germline, CDR1 is MNHNS, CDR2 SASEGT. V was trimmed by 2 bases and J by 9 bases, leaving 17 bases between them. The CDR3: CASSELEGTSGQYV. The CDR3 DNA sequence: TGTGCCAGCAGTGAACTAGAGGGTACAAGCGGGCAGTACGTC.

On this clone itself: The sample holds other DNA sequences that translate to the same CDR3. This chain uses TRBV28 with TRBJ2-7; 9 positions agree with TRBD1. Per germline, CDR1 MDHEN and CDR2 SYDVKM. With 4 bases clipped from V and 3 bases from J, the junction kept 1 base outside the gene matches. This CDR3 has 13 amino acids. The CDR3: CASSSGQGYEQYV. The CDR3 region has the DNA TGTGCCAGCAGTTCGGGACAGGGCTACGAGCAGTACGTC.

The J gene is TRBJ2-2, the V gene TRBV2; 7 nucleotides align to TRBD1. The CDR3 is 14 amino acids. Germline V CDR1 and CDR2: SNHLY, FYNNEI. V lost 5 bases to trimming and J lost 2 bases; unmatched junction nucleotides: 2. The CDR3 is CASSNRGNTGELFF. The CDR3 coding sequence is TGTGCCAGCAGTAACAGGGGTAACACCGGGGAGCTGTTTTTT.

The rearrangement uses TRBV5-1 and TRBJ2-2; 8 bases fit TRBD2. CDR3 length equals 14 residues. The germline gives CDR1 SGHRS, CDR2 YFSETQ. Losses at the gene ends were 4 bases for V and 5 bases for J; bases not matched to a gene: 4. CDR3 sequence (DNA): TGCGCCAGCAGCGGGGGACTAGAAACCGGGGAGCTGTTTTTT. This gives the protein CASSGGLETGELFF.

The V and J genes are TRBV7-9 and TRBJ1-1; TRBD1 matches at 8 bases. The CDR3 consists of 19 residues. Germline V gene lookup returns CDR1 SEHNR and CDR2 FQNEAQ (reference sequence). The V gene end was trimmed by 0 bases and the J gene end by 6 bases; junction bases not matched to a gene: 18. CDR3 amino acids: CASSLALNGPAGGSAEAFF. The CDR3 bases are TGTGCCAGCAGCTTAGCGCTAAATGGTCCCGCAGGGGGCTCGGCTGAAGCTTTCTTT.

The rearrangement uses TRBV18 and TRBJ2-3; D gene unclear. Per the germline V gene, CDR1 is KGHSH and CDR2 is LQKENI. V lost 2 bases, J lost 2 bases, and 8 bases lay in between. The CDR3 consists of 14 residues. The CDR3 DNA is TGTGCCAGCTCACCAGGCCCCGCCACAGATACGCAGTATTTT. It translates to CASSPGPATDTQYF.

The chain combines TRBV11-2 with TRBJ2-1; 7 nucleotides align to TRBD1. Germline V gene sequence: CDR1 SGHAT, CDR2 FQNNGV. Germline trimming cut 0 bases from V and 7 bases from J; bases unmatched to any gene: 3. CDR3 length equals 14 residues. In nucleotides, the CDR3 is TGTGCCAGCAGCTTAGAGCCGACAGGGAATGAGCAGTTCTTC. Translated, it gives CASSLEPTGNEQFF.

The rearrangement uses TRBV2 and TRBJ2-2, with D possibly TRBD1 on 5 matching bases. The V and J ends lost 4 bases and 1 base respectively, with 10 bases between them. Germline CDR1 is SNHLY and CDR2 is FYNNEI. This CDR3 region has 15 residues. Here the CDR3 DNA reads TGTGCCAGCAGTGGAAGGGGATTGAACACCGGGGAGCTGTTTTTT. Residues: CASSGRGLNTGELFF.

The V gene is TRBV6-6, the J gene TRBJ2-2; maybe TRBD2 (6 bases). Germline V CDR1 and CDR2: MNHNY, SVGAGI (reference sequence). V lost 4 bases, J lost 7 bases, and 13 bases lay in between. This CDR3 contains 14 residues. The chain's CDR3 is CASSSGDRFGELFF. CDR3 coding DNA: TGTGCCAGCAGTTCGGGGGATCGGTTCGGGGAGCTGTTTTTT.

The chain is built from TRBV4-2 and TRBJ2-5, with TRBD1 identical over 7 bases. The CDR3 has 17 amino acids. Germline V CDR1 and CDR2: LGHNA, YNFKEQ. With 4 bases clipped from V and 1 base from J, the junction kept 12 bases outside the gene matches. CDR3 coding DNA: TGTGCCAGCAGCCTATCGGACAGGAACAGTGGCCAAGAGACCCAGTACTTC. The encoded protein is CASSLSDRNSGQETQYF.

The J gene is TRBJ2-5, the V gene TRBV29-1; TRBD2 aligns across 12 bases. CDR1 is SQVTM, CDR2 ANQGSEA, per germline. Trimming at V came to 3 bases and at J to 7 bases, leaving 9 bases not matched to a gene. The CDR3 is made up of 15 amino acids. CDR3 DNA sequence: TGCAGCGTTGAGATTCTAGCGGGGGGGGATGTGACCCAGTACTTC. Its protein product is CSVEILAGGDVTQYF.

The chain is built from TRBV11-1 and TRBJ2-3, with 7 bases identical to TRBD2. The CDR3 length is 14 residues. Germline V gene lookup returns CDR1 SGHAT and CDR2 FQDESV (reference sequence). J gave up 8 bases and V 2 bases, and 7 bases lay outside the gene matches. The CDR3 reads CASSLRREQVTQYF. The CDR3 DNA sequence: TGTGCCAGCAGCTTAAGGCGGGAGCAGGTTACGCAGTATTTT. Supplemented by reference TRBV11-1 and TRBJ2-3, the full variable domain reads EAEVAQSPRYKITEKSQAVAFWCDPISGHATLYWYRQILGQGPELLVQFQDESVVDDSQLPKDRFSAERLKGVDSTLKIQPAELGDSAMYLCASSLRREQVTQYFGPGTRLTVL.

The V gene is TRBV5-4, the J gene TRBJ1-2; D gene ambiguous. Germline V gene lookup returns CDR1 SGHNT and CDR2 YYREEE (reference sequence). Trimming took 1 base from V and 1 from J, leaving 8 bases between them. The CDR3 is 14 residues long. CDR3 loop: CASSLFTVNYGYTF. The CDR3 nucleotides read TGTGCCAGCAGCTTGTTTACGGTTAACTATGGCTACACCTTC.

CDR3 loop: CASTRGSSNEQFF. Here the CDR3 DNA reads TGCGCCAGCACCCGTGGGAGCAGCAATGAGCAGTTCTTC. The rearrangement uses TRBV5-1 and TRBJ2-1, with D possibly being TRBD2 (5 bases). The CDR3 covers 13 residues. Germline V gives CDR1 SGHRS, CDR2 YFSETQ. V lost 6 bases and J 6 bases, leaving 13 bases between the germline ends.